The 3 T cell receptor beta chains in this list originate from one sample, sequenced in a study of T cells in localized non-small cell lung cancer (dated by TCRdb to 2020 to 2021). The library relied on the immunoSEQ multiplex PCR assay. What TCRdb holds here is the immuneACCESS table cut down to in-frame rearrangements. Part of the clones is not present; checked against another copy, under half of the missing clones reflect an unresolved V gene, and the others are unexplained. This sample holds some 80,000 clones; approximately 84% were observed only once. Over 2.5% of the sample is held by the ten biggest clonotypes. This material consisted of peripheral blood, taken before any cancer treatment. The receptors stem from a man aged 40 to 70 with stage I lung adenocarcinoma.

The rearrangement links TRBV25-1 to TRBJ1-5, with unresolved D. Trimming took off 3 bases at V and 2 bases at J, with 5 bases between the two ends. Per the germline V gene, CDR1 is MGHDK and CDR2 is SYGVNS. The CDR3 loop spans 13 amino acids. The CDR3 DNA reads TGTGCCAGCAGTGATTCAGGCAATCAGCCCCAGCATTTT. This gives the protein CASSDSGNQPQHF.

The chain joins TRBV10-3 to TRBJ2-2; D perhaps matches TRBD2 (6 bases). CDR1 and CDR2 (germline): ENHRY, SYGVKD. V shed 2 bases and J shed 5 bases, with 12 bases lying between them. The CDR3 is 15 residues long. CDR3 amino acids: CAISERRGGTGELFF. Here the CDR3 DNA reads TGTGCCATCAGTGAGAGGCGGGGTGGAACCGGGGAGCTGTTTTTT.

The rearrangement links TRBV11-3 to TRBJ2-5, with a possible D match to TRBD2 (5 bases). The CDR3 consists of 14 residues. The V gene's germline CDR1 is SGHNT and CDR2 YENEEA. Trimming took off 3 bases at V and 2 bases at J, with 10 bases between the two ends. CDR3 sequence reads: CASSLRSGQETQYF. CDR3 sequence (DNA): TGTGCCAGCAGCTTGAGGTCGGGGCAAGAGACCCAGTACTTC.